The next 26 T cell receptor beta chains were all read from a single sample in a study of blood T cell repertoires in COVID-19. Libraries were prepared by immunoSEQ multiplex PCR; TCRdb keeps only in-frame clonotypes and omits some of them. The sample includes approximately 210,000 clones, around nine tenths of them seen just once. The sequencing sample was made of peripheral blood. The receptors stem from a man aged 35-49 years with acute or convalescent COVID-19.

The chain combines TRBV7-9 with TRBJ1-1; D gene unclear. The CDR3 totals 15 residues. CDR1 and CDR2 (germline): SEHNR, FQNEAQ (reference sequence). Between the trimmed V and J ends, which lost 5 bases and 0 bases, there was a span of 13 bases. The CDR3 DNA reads TGTGCCAGCAGCCCCACTAGTGTTATGAACACTGAAGCTTTCTTT. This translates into CASSPTSVMNTEAFF.

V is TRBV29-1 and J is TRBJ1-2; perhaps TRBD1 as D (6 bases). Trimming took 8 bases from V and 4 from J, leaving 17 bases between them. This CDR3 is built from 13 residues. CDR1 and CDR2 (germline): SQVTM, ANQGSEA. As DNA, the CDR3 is TGCAGCACGCCTACCGGGACAAGCTATGGCTACACCTTC. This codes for CSTPTGTSYGYTF.

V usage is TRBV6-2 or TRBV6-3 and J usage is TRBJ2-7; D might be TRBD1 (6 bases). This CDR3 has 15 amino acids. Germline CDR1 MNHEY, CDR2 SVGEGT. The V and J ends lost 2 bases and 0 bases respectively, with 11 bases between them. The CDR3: CASSYPPDSSYEQYF. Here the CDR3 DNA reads TGTGCCAGCAGTTACCCCCCGGACAGCTCCTACGAGCAGTACTTC.

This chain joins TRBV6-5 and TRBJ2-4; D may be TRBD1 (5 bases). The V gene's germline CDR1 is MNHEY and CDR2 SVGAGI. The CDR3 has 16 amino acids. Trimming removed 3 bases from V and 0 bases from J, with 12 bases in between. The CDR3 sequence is CASSYSGILAKNIQYF. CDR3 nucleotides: TGTGCCAGCAGTTATTCAGGGATCCTAGCCAAAAACATTCAGTACTTC.

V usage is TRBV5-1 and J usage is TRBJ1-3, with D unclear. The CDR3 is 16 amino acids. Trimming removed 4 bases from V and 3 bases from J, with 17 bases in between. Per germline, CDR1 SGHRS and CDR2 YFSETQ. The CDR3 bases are TGCGCCAGCAGCCCCTTTTTAGGGAGTAATGGAAACACCATATATTTT. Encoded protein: CASSPFLGSNGNTIYF.

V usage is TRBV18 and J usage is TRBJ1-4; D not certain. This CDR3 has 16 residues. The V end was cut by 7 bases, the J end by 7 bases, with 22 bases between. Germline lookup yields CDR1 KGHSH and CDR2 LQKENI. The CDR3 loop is CASFPAPVGRGEKLFF. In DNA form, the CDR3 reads TGTGCCAGCTTCCCCGCCCCAGTTGGGCGGGGTGAAAAACTGTTTTTT. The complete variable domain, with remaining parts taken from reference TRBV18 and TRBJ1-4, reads NAGVMQNPRHLVRRRGQEARLRCSPMKGHSHVYWYRQLPEEGLKFMVYLQKENIIDESGMPKERFSAEFPKEGPSILRIQQVVRGDSAAYFCASFPAPVGRGEKLFFGSGTQLSVL.

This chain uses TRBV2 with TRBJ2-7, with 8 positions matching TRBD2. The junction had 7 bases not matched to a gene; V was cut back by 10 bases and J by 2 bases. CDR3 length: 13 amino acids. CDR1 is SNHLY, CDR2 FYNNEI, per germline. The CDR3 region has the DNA TGTGCCATATTAGCGGGACTGACCTACGAGCAGTACTTC. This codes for CAILAGLTYEQYF.

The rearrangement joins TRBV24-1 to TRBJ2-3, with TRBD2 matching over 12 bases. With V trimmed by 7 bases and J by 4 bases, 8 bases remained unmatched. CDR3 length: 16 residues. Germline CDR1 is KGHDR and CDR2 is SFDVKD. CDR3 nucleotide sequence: TGTGCCACCAGCCTACCTCTAGCGGGAGGGGCAGATACGCAGTATTTT. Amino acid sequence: CATSLPLAGGADTQYF.

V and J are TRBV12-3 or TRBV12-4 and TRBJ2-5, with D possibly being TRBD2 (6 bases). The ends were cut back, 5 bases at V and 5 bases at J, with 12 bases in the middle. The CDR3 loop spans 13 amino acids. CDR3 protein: CASSNPLAETQYF. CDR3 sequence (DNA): TGTGCCAGCAGTAACCCCCTAGCGGAGACCCAGTACTTC.

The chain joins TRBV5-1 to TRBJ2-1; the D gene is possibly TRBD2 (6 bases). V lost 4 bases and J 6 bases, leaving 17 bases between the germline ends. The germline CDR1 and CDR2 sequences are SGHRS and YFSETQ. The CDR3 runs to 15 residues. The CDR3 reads CASSLGGLGVNEQFF. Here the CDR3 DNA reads TGCGCCAGCAGCCTGGGGGGATTAGGGGTCAATGAGCAGTTCTTC. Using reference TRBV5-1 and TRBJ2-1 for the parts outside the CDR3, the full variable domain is KAGVTQTPRYLIKTRGQQVTLSCSPISGHRSVSWYQQTPGQGLQFLFEYFSETQRNKGNFPGRFSGRQFSNSRSEMNVSTLELGDSALYLCASSLGGLGVNEQFFGPGTRLTVL.

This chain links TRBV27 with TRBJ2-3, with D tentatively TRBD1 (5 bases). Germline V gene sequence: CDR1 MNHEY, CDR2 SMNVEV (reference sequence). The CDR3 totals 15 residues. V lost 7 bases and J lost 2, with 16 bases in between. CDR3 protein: CASKSGFQYTDTQYF. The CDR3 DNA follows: TGTGCCAGCAAGTCAGGGTTTCAATACACAGATACGCAGTATTTT.

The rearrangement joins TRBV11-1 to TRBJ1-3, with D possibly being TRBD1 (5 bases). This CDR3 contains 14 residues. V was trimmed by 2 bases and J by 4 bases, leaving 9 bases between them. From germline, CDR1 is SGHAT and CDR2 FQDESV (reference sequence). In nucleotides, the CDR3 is TGTGCCAGCAGCTTACCAGGGTCCGGAAACACCATATATTTT. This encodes CASSLPGSGNTIYF.

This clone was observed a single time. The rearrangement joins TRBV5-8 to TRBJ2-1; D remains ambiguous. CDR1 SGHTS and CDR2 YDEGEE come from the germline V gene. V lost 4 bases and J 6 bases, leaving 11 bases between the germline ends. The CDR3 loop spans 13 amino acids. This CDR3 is CASSTYYSNEQFF. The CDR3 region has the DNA TGTGCCAGCAGCACCTACTATTCCAATGAGCAGTTCTTC. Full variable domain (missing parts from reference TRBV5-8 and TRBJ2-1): EAGVTQSPTHLIKTRGQQATLRCSPISGHTSVYWYQQALGLGLQFLLWYDEGEERNRGNFPPRFSGRQFPNYSSELNVNALELEDSALYLCASSTYYSNEQFFGPGTRLTVL.

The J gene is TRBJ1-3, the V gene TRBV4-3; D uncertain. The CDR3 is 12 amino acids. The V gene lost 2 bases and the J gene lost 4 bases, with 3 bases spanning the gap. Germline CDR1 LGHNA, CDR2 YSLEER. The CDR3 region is CASSQQGNTIYF. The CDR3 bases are TGCGCCAGCAGCCAACAGGGAAACACCATATATTTT.

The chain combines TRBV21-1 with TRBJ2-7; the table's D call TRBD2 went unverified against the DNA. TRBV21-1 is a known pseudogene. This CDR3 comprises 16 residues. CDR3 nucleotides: TGTGCCAGCAGCCCCCGAGGGGGGGAGGGTGACTACGAGCAGTACTTC. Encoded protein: CASSPRGGEGDYEQYF.

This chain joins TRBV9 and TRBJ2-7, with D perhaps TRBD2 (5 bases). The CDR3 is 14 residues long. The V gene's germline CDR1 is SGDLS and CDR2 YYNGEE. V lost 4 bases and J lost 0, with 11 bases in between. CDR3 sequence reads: CASSPHTSSYEQYF. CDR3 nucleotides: TGTGCCAGCAGCCCGCACACTAGCTCCTACGAGCAGTACTTC. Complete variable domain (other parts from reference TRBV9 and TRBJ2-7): DSGVTQTPKHLITATGQRVTLRCSPRSGDLSVYWYQQSLDQGLQFLIQYYNGEERAKGNILERFSAQQFPDLHSELNLSSLELGDSALYFCASSPHTSSYEQYFGPGTRLTVT.

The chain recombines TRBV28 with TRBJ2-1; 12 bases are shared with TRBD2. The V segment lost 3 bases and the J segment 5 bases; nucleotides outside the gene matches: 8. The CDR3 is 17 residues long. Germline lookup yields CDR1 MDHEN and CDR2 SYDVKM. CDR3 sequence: CASSFPLAGGPHNEQFF. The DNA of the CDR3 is TGTGCCAGCAGTTTCCCTCTAGCGGGAGGGCCCCACAATGAGCAGTTCTTC.

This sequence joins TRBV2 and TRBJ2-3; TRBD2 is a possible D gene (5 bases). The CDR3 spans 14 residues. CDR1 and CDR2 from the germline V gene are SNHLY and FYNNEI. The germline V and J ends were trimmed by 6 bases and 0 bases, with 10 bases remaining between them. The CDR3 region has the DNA TGTGCCAGCAGGGAGCGGTTAAGCACAGATACGCAGTATTTT. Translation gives CASRERLSTDTQYF.

In DNA, the CDR3 is TGTGCCAGCAGTTTCGGACAGGTGAACTATGGCTACACCTTC. Translated: CASSFGQVNYGYTF. The chain combines TRBV6-5 with TRBJ1-2; 7 bases match TRBD1. This CDR3 has 14 residues. V was pared by 4 bases and J by 2 bases, with 4 bases of the junction left unmatched. CDR1 is MNHEY and CDR2 is SVGAGI in the germline V gene.

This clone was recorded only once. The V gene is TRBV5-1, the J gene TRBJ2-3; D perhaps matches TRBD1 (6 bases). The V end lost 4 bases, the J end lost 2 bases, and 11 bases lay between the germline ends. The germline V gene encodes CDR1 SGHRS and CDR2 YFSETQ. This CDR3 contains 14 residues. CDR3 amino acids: CASSDGQLTDTQYF. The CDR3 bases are TGCGCCAGCAGCGACGGACAGCTCACAGATACGCAGTATTTT.

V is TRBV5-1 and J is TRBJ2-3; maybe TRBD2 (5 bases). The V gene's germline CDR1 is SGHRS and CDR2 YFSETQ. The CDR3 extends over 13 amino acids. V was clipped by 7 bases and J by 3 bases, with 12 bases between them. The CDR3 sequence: CASYKEGTDTQYF. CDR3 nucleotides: TGCGCCAGCTACAAAGAGGGAACAGATACGCAGTATTTT. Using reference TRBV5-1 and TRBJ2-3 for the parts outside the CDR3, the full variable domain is KAGVTQTPRYLIKTRGQQVTLSCSPISGHRSVSWYQQTPGQGLQFLFEYFSETQRNKGNFPGRFSGRQFSNSRSEMNVSTLELGDSALYLCASYKEGTDTQYFGPGTRLTVL.

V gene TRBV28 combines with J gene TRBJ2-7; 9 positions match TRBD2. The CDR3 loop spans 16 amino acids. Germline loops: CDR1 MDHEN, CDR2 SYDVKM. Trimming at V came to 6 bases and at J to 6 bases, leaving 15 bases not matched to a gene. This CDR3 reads CASRPPGVAGAIEQYF. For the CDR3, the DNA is TGTGCCAGCAGACCTCCCGGGGTAGCGGGAGCGATCGAGCAGTACTTC.

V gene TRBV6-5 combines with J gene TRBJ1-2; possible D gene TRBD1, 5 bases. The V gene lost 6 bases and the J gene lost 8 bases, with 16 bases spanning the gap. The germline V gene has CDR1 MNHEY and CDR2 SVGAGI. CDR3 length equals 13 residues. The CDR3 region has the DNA TGTGCCAGCAGGCTTCAGGGAAAAGGGGGCTACACCTTC. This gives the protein CASRLQGKGGYTF.

CDR3 region: CASSIVKQGHNEQFF. CDR3 nucleotides: TGTGCCAGTAGTATAGTAAAACAGGGGCACAATGAGCAGTTCTTC. The rearrangement joins TRBV19 to TRBJ2-1; 7 positions match TRBD1. The CDR3 covers 15 residues. J gave up 5 bases and V 1 base, and 5 bases lay outside the gene matches. The V gene's germline CDR1 is LNHDA and CDR2 SQIVND (reference sequence). Combining the CDR3 with reference TRBV19 and TRBJ2-1 gives the whole variable domain DGGITQSPKYLFRKEGQNVTLSCEQNLNHDAMYWYRQDPGQGLRLIYYSQIVNDFQKGDIAEGYSVSREKKESFPLTVTSAQKNPTAFYLCASSIVKQGHNEQFFGPGTRLTVL.

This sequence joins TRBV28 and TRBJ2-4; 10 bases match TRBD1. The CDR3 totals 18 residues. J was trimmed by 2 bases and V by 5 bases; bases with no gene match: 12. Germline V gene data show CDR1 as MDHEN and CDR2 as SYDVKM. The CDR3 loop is CASSVPWGTGATKNIQYF. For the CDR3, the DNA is TGTGCCAGCAGTGTACCTTGGGGGACAGGGGCGACCAAAAACATTCAGTACTTC.

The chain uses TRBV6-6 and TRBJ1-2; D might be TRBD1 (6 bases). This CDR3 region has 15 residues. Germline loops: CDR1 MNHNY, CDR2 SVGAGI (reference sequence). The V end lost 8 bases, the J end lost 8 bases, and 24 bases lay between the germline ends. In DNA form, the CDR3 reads TGTGCCAGCCGAAGCCCGACAGGCTCCCGAGGGGGCTACACCTTC. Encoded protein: CASRSPTGSRGGYTF.